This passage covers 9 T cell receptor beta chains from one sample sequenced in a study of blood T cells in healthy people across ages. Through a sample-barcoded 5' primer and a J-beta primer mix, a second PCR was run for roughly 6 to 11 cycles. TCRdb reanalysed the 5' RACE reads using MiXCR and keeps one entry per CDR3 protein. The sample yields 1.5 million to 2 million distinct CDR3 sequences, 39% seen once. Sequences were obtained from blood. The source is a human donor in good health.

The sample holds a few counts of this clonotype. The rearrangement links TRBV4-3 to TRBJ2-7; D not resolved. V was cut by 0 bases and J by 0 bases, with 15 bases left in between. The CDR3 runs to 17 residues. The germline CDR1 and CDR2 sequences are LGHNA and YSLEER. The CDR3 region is CASSQDGEGSSSYEQYF. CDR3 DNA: TGCGCCAGCAGCCAAGATGGAGAAGGGTCGAGCTCCTACGAGCAGTACTTC.

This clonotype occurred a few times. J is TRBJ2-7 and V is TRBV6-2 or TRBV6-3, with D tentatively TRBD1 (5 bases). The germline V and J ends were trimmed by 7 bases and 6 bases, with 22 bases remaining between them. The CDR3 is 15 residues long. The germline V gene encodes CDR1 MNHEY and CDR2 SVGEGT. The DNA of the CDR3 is TGTGCCAGCACTAATGACCGCTCAGGGATCCGCGAGCAGTACTTC. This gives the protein CASTNDRSGIREQYF.

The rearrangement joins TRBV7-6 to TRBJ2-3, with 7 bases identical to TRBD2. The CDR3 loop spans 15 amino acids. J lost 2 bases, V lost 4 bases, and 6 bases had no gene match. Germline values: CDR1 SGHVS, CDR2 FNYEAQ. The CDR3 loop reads CASSSAGDLTDTQYF. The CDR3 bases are TGTGCCAGCAGCTCTGCGGGGGACCTCACAGATACGCAGTATTTT.

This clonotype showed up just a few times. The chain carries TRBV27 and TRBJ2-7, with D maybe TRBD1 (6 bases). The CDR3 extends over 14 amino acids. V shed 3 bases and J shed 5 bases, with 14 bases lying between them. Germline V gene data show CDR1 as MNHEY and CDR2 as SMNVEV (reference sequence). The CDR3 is CASSLRGNRDEQYF. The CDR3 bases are TGTGCCAGCAGTTTGAGGGGAAACAGGGACGAGCAGTACTTC.

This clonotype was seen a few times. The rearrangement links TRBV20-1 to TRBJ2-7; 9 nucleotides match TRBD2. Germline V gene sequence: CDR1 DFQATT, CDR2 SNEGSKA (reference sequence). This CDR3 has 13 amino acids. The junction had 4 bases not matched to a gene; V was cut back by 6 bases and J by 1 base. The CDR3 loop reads CSALAGPSYEQYF. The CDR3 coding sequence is TGCAGTGCCCTAGCGGGGCCGTCCTACGAGCAGTACTTC.

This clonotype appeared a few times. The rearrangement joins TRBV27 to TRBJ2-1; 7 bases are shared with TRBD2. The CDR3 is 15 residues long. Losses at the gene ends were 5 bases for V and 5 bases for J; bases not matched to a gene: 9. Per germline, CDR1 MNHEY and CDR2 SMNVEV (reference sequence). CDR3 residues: CASSGNGGTNNEQFF. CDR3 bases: TGTGCCAGCAGTGGGAACGGGGGGACTAACAATGAGCAGTTCTTC.

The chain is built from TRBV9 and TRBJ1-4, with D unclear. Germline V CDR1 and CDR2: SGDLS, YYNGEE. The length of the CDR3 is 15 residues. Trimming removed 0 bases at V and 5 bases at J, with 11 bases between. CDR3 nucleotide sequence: TGTGCCAGCAGCGTAGGCCCTGAAGCAAATGAAAAACTGTTTTTT. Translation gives CASSVGPEANEKLFF.

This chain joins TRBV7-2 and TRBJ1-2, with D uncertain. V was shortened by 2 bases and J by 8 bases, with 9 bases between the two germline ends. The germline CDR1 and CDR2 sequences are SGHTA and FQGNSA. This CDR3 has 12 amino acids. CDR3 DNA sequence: TGTGCCAGCAGCTTAACAACGCGGGGCTACACCTTC. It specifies CASSLTTRGYTF.

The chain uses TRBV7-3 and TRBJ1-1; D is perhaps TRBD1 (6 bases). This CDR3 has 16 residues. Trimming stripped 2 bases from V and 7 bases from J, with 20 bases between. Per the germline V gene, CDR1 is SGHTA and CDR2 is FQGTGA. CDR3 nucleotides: TGTGCCAGCAGCTTACGAGGCCGGACAGAGGGGGGTGAAGCTTTCTTT. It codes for CASSLRGRTEGGEAFF.